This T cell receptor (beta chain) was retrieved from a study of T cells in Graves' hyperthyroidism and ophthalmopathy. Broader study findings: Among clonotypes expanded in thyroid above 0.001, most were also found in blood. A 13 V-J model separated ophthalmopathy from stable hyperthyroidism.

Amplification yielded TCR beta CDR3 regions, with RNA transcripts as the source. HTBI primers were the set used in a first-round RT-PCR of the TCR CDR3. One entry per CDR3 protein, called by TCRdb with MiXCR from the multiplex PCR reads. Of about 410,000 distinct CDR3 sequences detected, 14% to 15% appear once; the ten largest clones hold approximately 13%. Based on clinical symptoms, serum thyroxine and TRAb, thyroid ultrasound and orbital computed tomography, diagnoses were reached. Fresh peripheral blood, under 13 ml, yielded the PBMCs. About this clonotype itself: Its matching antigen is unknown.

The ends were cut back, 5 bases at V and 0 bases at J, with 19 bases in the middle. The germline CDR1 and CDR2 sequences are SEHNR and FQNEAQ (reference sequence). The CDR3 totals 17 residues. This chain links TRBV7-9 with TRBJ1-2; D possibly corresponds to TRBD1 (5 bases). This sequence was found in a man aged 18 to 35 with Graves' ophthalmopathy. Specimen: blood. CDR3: CASSQPGGAIANYGYTF. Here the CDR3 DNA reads TGTGCCAGCAGCCAACCCGGCGGGGCGATAGCTAACTATGGCTACACCTTC.